This TCR beta chain was sequenced for a study of OX40 agonist ivuxolimab in advanced cancers. The repertoire was sequenced with immunoSEQ multiplex PCR; TCRdb's copy has only in-frame clones and lacks some. The table shows about 50,000 clones, with about 88% occurring only once. With regard to this clone: The target antigen is unknown.

Study-level findings and limits: CD4+ and CD8+ T cells in blood underwent clonal expansion by week 6 at 0.1 to 3.0 mg/kg. Some nonresponders likewise displayed low normalized T-cell clonal expansion.

Per germline, CDR1 SGHDN and CDR2 FVKESK. Trimming removed 4 bases from V and 3 bases from J, with 6 bases in between. This CDR3 is 12 amino acids long. The starting material was CD4+ or CD8+ T cells sorted from blood, obtained in a trial of the OX40 agonist ivuxolimab. The rearrangement joins TRBV14 to TRBJ1-1, with D tentatively TRBD1 (6 bases). The clonotype comes from an adult with an advanced solid tumor such as melanoma, head and neck, liver or kidney cancer. The chain's CDR3 is CASSRTDTEAFF. The CDR3 bases are TGTGCCAGCAGCCGGACAGACACTGAAGCTTTCTTT.